This record concerns one TCR beta chain sequence. This sample was included in a study of PD-L1 blockade in urothelial cancer. Germline V gene sequence: CDR1 LNHDA, CDR2 SQIVND (reference sequence). The CDR3 loop spans 15 amino acids. Unmatched junction bases numbered 2, after V lost 4 bases and J lost 3 bases. The data were produced by immunoSEQ multiplex PCR, yet TCRdb's version contains in-frame clones alone and is incomplete. The sample has around 130,000 clones, roughly 80% seen once. As for time point: pretreatment peripheral blood. Sequences were derived from PBMCs, sampled around atezolizumab (anti-PD-L1) treatment. The origin of this receptor is a man aged 50 to 60 with urothelial cancer. This rearrangement joins TRBV19 to TRBJ1-6; 8 nucleotides line up with TRBD1. The CDR3 spells CASSTGGFYNSPLHF. The CDR3 region has the DNA TGTGCCAGTAGTACAGGGGGCTTCTATAATTCACCCCTCCACTTT.